The present T cell receptor (beta chain) was sequenced within a study of metastatic and nonmetastatic thyroid tumors. Turning to the study itself: Where malignant and benign thyroid patients were concerned, repertoires were compared across blood and tumor or nodule tissue.

Regarding the study as a whole: TCR beta diversity was reportedly significantly higher in malignant thyroid tumors than benign nodules, in blood and tumor.

Thyroid surgery was preceded by no treatment in any patient. This clone was recorded at least ten times. Its antigen is unidentified. The CDR3 has 15 amino acids. Germline V lookup: CDR1 DFQATT, CDR2 SNEGSKA (reference sequence). The V gene lost 1 base and the J gene lost 4 bases, with 16 bases spanning the gap. How the authors handled the data: CDR3 was compared across clinicopathological groups, and the resulting differences were used to build a distant-metastasis classifier for papillary thyroid cancer. TCRdb recomputed clones from the PCR reads via MiXCR. The V and J calls and clone size come from TCRdb's table, not from the authors' own analysis. This sample has tens of thousands of clones, with around 20% found just once.

Source material: blood. The chain links TRBV20-1 to TRBJ1-1; D is possibly TRBD1 (5 bases). This sequence was found in a male donor with papillary thyroid cancer or a benign thyroid nodule (not recorded which). Some clones in this sample may be carry-over from other donors' samples. Written as DNA, the CDR3 is TGCAGTGCTAGAGCCGTGGGGGTTAAAGCCACTGAAGCTTTCTTT. Amino acids: CSARAVGVKATEAFF.